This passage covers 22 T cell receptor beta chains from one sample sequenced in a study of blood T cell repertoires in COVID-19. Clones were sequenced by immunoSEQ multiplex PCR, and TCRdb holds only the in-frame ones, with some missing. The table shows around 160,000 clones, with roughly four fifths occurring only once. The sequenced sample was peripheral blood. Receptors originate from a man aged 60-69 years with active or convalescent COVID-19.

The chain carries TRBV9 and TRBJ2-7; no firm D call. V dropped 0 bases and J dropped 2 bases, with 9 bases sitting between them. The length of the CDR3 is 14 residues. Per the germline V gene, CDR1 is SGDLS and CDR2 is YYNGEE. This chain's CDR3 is CASSVGQAAYEQYF. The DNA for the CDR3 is TGTGCCAGCAGCGTAGGGCAGGCAGCCTACGAGCAGTACTTC.

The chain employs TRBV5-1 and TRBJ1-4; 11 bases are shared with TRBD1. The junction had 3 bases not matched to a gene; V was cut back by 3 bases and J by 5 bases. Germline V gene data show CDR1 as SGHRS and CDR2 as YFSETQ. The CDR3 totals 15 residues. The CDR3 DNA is TGCGCCAGCAGCTGGGGGACAGGGGGGAATGAAAAACTGTTTTTT. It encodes CASSWGTGGNEKLFF. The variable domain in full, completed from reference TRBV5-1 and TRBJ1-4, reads KAGVTQTPRYLIKTRGQQVTLSCSPISGHRSVSWYQQTPGQGLQFLFEYFSETQRNKGNFPGRFSGRQFSNSRSEMNVSTLELGDSALYLCASSWGTGGNEKLFFGSGTQLSVL.

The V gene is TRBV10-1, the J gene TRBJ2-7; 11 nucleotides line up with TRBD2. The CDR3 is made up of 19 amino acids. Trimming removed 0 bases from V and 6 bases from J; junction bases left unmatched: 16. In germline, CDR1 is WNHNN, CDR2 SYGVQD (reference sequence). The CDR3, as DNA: TGCGCCAGCAGTGAGTCGACTCGGCTAGCGGGAGGCCCGTTCCTCGAGCAGTACTTC. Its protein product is CASSESTRLAGGPFLEQYF.

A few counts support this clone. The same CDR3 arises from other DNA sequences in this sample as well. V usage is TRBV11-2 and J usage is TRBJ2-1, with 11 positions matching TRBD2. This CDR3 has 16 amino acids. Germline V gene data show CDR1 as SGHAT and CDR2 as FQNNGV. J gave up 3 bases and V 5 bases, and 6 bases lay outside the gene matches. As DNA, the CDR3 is TGTGCCAGCAGCCTCAGACTAGCGGGGATCTACAATGAGCAGTTCTTC. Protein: CASSLRLAGIYNEQFF.

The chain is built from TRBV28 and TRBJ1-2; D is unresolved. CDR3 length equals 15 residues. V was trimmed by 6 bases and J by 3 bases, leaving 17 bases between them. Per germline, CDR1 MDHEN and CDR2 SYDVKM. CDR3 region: CASSPGGPPYYGYTF. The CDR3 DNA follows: TGTGCCAGCAGCCCTGGCGGCCCCCCTTACTATGGCTACACCTTC.

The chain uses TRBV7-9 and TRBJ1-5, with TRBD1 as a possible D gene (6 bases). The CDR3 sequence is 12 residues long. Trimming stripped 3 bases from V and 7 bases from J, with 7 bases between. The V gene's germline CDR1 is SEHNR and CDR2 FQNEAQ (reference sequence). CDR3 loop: CASSFGGQPQHF. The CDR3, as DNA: TGTGCCAGCAGCTTTGGGGGCCAGCCCCAGCATTTT.

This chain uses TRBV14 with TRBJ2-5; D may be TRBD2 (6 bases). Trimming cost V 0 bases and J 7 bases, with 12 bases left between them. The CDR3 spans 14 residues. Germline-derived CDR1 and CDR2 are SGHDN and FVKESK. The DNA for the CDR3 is TGTGCCAGCAGCCAAGAGGGGGGACCAGGGACCCAGTACTTC. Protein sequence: CASSQEGGPGTQYF.

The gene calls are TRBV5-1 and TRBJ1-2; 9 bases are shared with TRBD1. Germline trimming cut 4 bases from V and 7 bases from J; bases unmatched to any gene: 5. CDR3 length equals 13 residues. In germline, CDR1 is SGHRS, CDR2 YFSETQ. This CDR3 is CASSLQGAAGYTF. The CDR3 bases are TGCGCCAGCAGCCTACAGGGGGCGGCTGGCTACACCTTC.

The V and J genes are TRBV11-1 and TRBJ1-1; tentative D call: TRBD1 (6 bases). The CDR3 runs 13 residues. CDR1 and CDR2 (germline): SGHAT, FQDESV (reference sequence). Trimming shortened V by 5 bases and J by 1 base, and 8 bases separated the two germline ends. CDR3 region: CASSPTGNTEAFF. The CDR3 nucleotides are TGTGCCAGCAGCCCGACAGGGAACACTGAAGCTTTCTTT.

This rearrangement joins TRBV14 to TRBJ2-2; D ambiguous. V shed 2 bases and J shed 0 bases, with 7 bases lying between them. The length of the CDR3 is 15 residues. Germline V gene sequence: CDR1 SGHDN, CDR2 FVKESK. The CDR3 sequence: CASSQSATNTGELFF. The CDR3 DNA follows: TGTGCCAGCAGCCAATCCGCGACGAACACCGGGGAGCTGTTTTTT. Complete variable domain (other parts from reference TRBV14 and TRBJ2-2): EAGVTQFPSHSVIEKGQTVTLRCDPISGHDNLYWYRRVMGKEIKFLLHFVKESKQDESGMPNNRFLAERTGGTYSTLKVQPAELEDSGVYFCASSQSATNTGELFFGEGSRLTVL.

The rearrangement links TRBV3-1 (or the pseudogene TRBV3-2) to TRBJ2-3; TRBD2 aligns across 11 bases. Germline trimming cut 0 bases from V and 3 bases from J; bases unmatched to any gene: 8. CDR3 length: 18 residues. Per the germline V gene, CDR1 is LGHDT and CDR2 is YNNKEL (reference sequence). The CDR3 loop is CASSQEIAGGALTDTQYF. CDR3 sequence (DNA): TGTGCCAGCAGCCAAGAAATAGCGGGGGGGGCTCTGACAGATACGCAGTATTTT.

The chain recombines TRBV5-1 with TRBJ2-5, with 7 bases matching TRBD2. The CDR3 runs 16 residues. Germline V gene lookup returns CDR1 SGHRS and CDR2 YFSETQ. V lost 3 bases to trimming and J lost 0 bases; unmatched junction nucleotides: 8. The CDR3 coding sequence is TGCGCCAGCAGCTCGGCGGGTAGCGGGTACCAAGAGACCCAGTACTTC. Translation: CASSSAGSGYQETQYF.

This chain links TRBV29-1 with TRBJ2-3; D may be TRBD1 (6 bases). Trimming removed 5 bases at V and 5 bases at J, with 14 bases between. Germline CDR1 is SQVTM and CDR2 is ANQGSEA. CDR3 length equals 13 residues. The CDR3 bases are TGCAGCGTTACGACAGGAACCGGAGATACGCAGTATTTT. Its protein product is CSVTTGTGDTQYF.

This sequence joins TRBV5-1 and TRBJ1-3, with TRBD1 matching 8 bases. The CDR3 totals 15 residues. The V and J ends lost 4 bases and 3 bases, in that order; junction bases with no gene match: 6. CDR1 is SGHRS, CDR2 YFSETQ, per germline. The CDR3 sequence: CASSPLDRDGNTIYF. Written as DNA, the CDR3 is TGCGCCAGCAGCCCCCTGGACAGGGATGGAAACACCATATATTTT.

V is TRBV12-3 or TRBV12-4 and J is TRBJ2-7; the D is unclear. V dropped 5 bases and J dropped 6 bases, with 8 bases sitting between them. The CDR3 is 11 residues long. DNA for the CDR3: TGTGCCAGCAGTATAGGGCCCGAGCAGTACTTC. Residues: CASSIGPEQYF.

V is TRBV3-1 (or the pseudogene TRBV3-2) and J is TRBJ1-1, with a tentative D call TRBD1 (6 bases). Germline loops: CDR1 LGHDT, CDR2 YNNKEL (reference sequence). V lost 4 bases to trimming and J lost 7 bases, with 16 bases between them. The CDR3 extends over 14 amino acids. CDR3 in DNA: TGTGCCAGCAGCCGAAAGGGGGGGGCGAGTGAAGCTTTCTTT. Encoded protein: CASSRKGGASEAFF.

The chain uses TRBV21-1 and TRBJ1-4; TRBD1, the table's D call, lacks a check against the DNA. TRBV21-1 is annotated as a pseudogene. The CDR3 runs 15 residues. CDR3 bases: TGTGCCAGCAGCAAAGCTACAGGGCATAATGAAAAACTGTTTTTT. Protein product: CASSKATGHNEKLFF.

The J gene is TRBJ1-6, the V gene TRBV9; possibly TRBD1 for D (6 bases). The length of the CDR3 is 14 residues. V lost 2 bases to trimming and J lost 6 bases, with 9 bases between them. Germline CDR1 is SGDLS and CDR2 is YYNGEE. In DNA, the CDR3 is TGTGCCAGCAGCGTTGGGACACTTAATTCACCCCTCCACTTT. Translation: CASSVGTLNSPLHF.

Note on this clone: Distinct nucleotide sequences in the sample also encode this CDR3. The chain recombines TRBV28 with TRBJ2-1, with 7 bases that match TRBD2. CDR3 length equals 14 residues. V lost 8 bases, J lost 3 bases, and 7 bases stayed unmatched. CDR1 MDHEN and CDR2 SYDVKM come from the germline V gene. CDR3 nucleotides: TGTGCCAGCTCCCTTAGCGGGCGCTACAATGAGCAGTTCTTC. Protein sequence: CASSLSGRYNEQFF.

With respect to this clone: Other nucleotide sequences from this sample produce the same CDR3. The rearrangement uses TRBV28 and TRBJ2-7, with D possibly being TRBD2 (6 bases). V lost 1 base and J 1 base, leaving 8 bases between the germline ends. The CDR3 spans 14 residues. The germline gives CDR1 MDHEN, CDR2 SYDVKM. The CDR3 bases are TGTGCCAGCAGTTTATCCGGGAGTTCCTACGAGCAGTACTTC. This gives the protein CASSLSGSSYEQYF.

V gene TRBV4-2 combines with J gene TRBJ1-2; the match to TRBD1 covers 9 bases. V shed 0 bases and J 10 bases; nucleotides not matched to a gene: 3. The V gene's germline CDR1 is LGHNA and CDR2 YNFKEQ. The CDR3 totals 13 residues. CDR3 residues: CASSQERDRVYTF. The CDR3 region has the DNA TGTGCCAGCAGCCAAGAGAGGGACAGGGTCTACACCTTC.

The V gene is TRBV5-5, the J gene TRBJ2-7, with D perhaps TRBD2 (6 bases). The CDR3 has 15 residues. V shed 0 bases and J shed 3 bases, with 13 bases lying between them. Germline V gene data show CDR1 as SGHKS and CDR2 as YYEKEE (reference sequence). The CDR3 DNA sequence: TGTGCCAGCAGCTTGGTGCCGGGGGAGAACTACGAGCAGTACTTC. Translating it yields CASSLVPGENYEQYF.